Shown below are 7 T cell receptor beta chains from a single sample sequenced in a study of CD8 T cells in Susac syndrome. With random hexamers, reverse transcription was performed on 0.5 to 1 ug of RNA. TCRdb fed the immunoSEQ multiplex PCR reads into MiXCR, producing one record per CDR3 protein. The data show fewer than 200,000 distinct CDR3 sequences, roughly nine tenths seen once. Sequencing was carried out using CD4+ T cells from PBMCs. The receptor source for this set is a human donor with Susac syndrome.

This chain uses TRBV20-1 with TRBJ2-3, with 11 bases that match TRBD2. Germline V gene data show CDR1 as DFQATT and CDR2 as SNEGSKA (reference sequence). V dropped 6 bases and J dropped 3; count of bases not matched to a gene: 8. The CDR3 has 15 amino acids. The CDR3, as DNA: TGCAGTGCCATAGGACTAGCGGGTCTTACAGATACGCAGTATTTT. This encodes CSAIGLAGLTDTQYF.

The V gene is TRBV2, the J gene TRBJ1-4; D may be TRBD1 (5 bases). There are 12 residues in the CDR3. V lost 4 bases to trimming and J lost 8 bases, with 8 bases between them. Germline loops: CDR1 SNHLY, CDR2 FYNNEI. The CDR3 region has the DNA TGTGCCAGCAGTGGGACACGGGAAAAACTGTTTTTT. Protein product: CASSGTREKLFF.

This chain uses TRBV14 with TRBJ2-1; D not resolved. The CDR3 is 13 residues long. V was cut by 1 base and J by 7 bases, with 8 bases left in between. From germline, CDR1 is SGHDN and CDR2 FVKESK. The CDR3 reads CASSQVLGNEQFF. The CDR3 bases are TGTGCCAGCAGCCAAGTTCTCGGGAATGAGCAGTTCTTC. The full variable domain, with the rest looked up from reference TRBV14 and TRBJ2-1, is EAGVTQFPSHSVIEKGQTVTLRCDPISGHDNLYWYRRVMGKEIKFLLHFVKESKQDESGMPNNRFLAERTGGTYSTLKVQPAELEDSGVYFCASSQVLGNEQFFGPGTRLTVL.

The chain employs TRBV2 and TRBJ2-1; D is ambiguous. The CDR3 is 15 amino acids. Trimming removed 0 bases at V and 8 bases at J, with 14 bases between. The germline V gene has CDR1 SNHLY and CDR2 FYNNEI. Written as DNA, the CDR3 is TGTGCCAGCAGTGAAGCGCTTCAGAGCTCCCATGAGCAGTTCTTC. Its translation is CASSEALQSSHEQFF.

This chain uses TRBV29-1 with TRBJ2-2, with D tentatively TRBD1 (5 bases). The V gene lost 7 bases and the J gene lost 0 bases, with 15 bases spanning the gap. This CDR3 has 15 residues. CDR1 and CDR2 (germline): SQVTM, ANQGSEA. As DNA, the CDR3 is TGCAGCGGAAGATTGACAGACCCGAACACCGGGGAGCTGTTTTTT. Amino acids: CSGRLTDPNTGELFF.

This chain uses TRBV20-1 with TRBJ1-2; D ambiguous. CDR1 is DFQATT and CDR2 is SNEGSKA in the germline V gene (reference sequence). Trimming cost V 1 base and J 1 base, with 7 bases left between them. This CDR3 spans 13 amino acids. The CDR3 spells CSARAASNYGYTF. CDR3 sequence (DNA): TGCAGTGCTAGAGCGGCCAGTAACTATGGCTACACCTTC.

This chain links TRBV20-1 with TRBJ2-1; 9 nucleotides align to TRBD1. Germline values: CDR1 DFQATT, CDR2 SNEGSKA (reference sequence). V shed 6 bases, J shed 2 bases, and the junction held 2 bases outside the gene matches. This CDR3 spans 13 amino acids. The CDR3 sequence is CSAWDRAYNEQFF. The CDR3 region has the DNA TGCAGTGCGTGGGACAGGGCCTACAATGAGCAGTTCTTC.